This T cell receptor (beta chain) was sequenced for a study of blood T cell repertoires in COVID-19. Study at large: Samples taken during acute and convalescent COVID-19 were collected in the United States, Italy and Spain. PBMCs, B-cell-depleted T cells, or T cells were the source of the cDNA or gDNA that made up the material.

The CDR3 extends over 15 amino acids. The V gene's germline CDR1 is SGHNT and CDR2 YYREEE (reference sequence). V was shortened by 4 bases and J by 8 bases, with 21 bases between the two germline ends. The table came from immunoSEQ multiplex PCR; TCRdb's copy has only in-frame clones and leaves some out. Of about 360,000 clones listed, roughly 90% are singletons. Seattle cases were enrolled at active infection and followed longitudinally. V and J are TRBV5-4 and TRBJ1-2; D may be TRBD1 (6 bases). The clonotype originates from an older woman with COVID-19, enrolled during active disease. The sample was peripheral blood. The chain's CDR3 is CASSTGPEGGQGYTF. In DNA, the CDR3 is TGTGCCAGCAGCACGGGGCCGGAGGGGGGGCAGGGCTACACCTTC.